This TCR beta chain was obtained from a study of shared clonotypes between healthy human individuals. The CDR3 totals 15 residues. J lost 5 bases, V lost 6 bases, and 8 bases had no gene match. The V gene's germline CDR1 is MNHNS and CDR2 SASEGT. TCRdb's table, derived via immunoSEQ multiplex PCR, lists solely in-frame clones and lacks some. The sample yields around 1.1 million clones, roughly 80% seen once. The authors divided CD4+ cells into CD45RA+ naive and CD45RA-negative memory subsets. The specimen was memory CD4+ T cells from PBMCs. Subset denoted: CD45RA-negative fraction. The TCR sequence derives from a man aged 18-30 years in good health. Some clones in this sample may be carry-over from other donors' samples. This chain joins TRBV6-1 and TRBJ2-1; TRBD2 agrees at 9 bases. CDR3 sequence (DNA): TGTGCCAGCAGAAAGTCTAGCGGGATAGACAATGAGCAGTTCTTC. This codes for CASRKSSGIDNEQFF.